This T cell receptor beta chain was recovered during a study of breast tumors, draining lymph nodes, adjacent tissues. The study's findings and limits: Luminal-like breast cancer showed significantly greater tumor-nontumor repertoire similarity than basal-like breast cancer did. Findings are consistent with lymph node origin and intratumoral expansion of most tumor T cells. Compared with lymph nodes, tumors were less diverse; compared with nontumor tissue, more. Tumor T cell lymph node origin was a supported hypothesis, not proven.

TCRdb re-derived calls from the multiplex PCR reads in MiXCR, one entry per CDR3 protein. The table records 200,000 or so distinct CDR3 sequences, roughly 31% of them present only once. The lymph nodes were axillary draining lymph nodes from breast cancer patients. This clonotype was counted at least ten times. Its antigen is still unknown. The source of this sequence is a female donor with breast cancer. Some clones in this sample may be carry-over from other donors' samples. Sequences were obtained from axillary lymph node tissue.

The CDR3 DNA is TGCAGTGCTAAACTTCCGGACTTTAATTCACCCCTCCACTTT. The encoded protein is CSAKLPDFNSPLHF. The genes are TRBV20-1 and TRBJ1-6; no definite D call. This CDR3 comprises 14 residues. Trimming shortened V by 4 bases and J by 6 bases, and 13 bases separated the two germline ends. Germline assignment: CDR1 DFQATT and CDR2 SNEGSKA (reference sequence).